This T cell receptor (beta chain) stems from a study of shared clonotypes between healthy human individuals. Study-level points and caveats: What naive subsets generally showed was a larger estimated richness than memory subsets showed. Among a few donors, approximately 5% of naive CD4 clonotypes were found in common.

A remark on this clone: The antigen remains undetermined.

Memory CD4+ cells were the fraction left after CD45RA+ naive selection. Trimming pared 7 bases from V and 7 bases from J, leaving 20 bases between. This CDR3 region has 15 residues. Germline V lookup: CDR1 MDHEN, CDR2 SYDVKM. Investigators spread the genomic DNA of each subset evenly over several immunoSEQ plates. TCRdb's copy holds only in-frame clones and misses some; the assay was immunoSEQ multiplex PCR. Among about 2.3 million clones listed, roughly 90% were seen once. The sequence was collected from a man between 18 and 29 years old in good health. Some clones in this sample may be carry-over from other donors' samples. Source material: naive CD4+ T cells from PBMCs. Sample subset: CD45RA+ positively selected. V is TRBV28 and J is TRBJ2-1; the D call may be TRBD1 or TRBD2 (6 bases each). The CDR3 bases are TGTGCCAGCACCTCCCGTCGGGGGCCGGGAAATGAGCAGTTCTTC. Translating it yields CASTSRRGPGNEQFF.